This T cell receptor beta chain was captured in a study of blood T cells in healthy people across ages. Study as a whole: Per two T cells, template switching captured roughly one barcoded beta molecule. General study points: It was not known whether donors were CMV positive (a possible confounder of expanded clonotype changes).

This clonotype was seen only once. The antigen remains unidentified. A J-beta primer mix and a sample-barcoded 5' primer were used in a second PCR of roughly 7 to 12 cycles. Each single sample gave us at least 2.5 million CDR3-containing paired-end reads. TCRdb re-called the 5' RACE reads through MiXCR, storing one row per CDR3 protein. The table records some 1.1 million distinct CDR3 sequences, roughly two fifths of them present only once. No fewer than 7 million PBMCs went into each sample. The source of this sequence is a man between 18 and 35 years old in good health. Sequencing was carried out using blood.

CDR3 in DNA: TGTGCCACCAGCAGAGAAAGGACTAGACTCACAGATACGCAGTATTTT. It encodes CATSRERTRLTDTQYF. The chain couples TRBV15 to TRBJ2-3; 7 bases are shared with TRBD2. CDR1 and CDR2 from the germline V gene are LNHNV and YYDKDF (reference sequence). V gave up 0 bases and J gave up 2 bases; unmatched junction bases: 5. The CDR3 runs to 16 residues.